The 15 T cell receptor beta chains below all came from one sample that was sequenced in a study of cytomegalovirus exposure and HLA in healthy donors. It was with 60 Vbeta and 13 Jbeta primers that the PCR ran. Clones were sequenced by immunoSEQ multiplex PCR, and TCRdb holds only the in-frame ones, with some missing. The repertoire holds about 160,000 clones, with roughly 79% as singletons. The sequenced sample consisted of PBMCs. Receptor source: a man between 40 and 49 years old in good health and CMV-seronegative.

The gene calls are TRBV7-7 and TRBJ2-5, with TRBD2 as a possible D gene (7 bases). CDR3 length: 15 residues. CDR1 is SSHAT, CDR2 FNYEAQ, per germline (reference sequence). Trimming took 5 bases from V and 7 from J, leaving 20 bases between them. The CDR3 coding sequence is TGTGCCAGCAGCCCCATGGAAGGGGGGGGGTTGACCCAGTACTTC. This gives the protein CASSPMEGGGLTQYF.

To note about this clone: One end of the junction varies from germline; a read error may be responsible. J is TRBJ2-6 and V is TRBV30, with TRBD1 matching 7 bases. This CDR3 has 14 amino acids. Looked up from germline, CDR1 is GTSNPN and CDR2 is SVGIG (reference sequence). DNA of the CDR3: TGTGCCTGGAAAGGGGGCACAGGGGCCAACGGCCTGACTTTC. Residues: CAWKGGTGANGLTF.

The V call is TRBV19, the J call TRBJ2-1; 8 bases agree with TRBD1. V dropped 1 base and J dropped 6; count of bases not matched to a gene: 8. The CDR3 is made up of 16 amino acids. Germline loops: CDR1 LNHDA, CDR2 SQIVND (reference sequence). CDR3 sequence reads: CASSIGWGTGGNEQFF. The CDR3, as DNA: TGTGCCAGTAGTATAGGATGGGGGACAGGCGGCAATGAGCAGTTCTTC. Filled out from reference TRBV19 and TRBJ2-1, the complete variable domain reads DGGITQSPKYLFRKEGQNVTLSCEQNLNHDAMYWYRQDPGQGLRLIYYSQIVNDFQKGDIAEGYSVSREKKESFPLTVTSAQKNPTAFYLCASSIGWGTGGNEQFFGPGTRLTVL.

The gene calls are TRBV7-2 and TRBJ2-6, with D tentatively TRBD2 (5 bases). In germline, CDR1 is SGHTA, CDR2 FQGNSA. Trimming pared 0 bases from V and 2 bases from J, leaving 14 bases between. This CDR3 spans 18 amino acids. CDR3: CASSLARSRLTGANVLTF. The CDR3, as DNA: TGTGCCAGCAGCTTAGCGAGGAGTAGACTAACTGGGGCCAACGTCCTGACTTTC. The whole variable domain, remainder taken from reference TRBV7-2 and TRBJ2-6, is GAGVSQSPSNKVTEKGKDVELRCDPISGHTALYWYRQSLGQGLEFLIYFQGNSAPDKSGLPSDRFSAERTGGSVSTLTIQRTQQEDSAVYLCASSLARSRLTGANVLTFGAGSRLTVL.

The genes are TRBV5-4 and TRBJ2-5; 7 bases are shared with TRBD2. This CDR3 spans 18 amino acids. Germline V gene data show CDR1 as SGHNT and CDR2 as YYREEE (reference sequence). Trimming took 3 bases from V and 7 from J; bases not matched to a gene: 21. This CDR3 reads CASSSQRGEGGPSGTQYF. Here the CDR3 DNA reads TGTGCCAGCAGCTCGCAGCGGGGTGAGGGAGGGCCAAGCGGGACCCAGTACTTC.

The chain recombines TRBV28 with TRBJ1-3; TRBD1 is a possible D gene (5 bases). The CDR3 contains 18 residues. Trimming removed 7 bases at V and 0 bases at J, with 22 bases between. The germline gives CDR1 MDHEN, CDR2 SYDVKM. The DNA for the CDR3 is TGTGCCAGCACCCTCGGAGGGTCGACAGTTAGCTCTGGAAACACCATATATTTT. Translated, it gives CASTLGGSTVSSGNTIYF.

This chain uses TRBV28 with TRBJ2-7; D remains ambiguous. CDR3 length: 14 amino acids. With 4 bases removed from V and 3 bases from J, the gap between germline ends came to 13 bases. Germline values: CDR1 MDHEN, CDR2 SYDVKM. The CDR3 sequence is CASSYQDGYYEQYF. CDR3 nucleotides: TGTGCCAGCAGTTACCAGGATGGATACTACGAGCAGTACTTC. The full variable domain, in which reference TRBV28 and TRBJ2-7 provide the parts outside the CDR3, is DVKVTQSSRYLVKRTGEKVFLECVQDMDHENMFWYRQDPGLGLRLIYFSYDVKMKEKGDIPEGYSVSREKKERFSLILESASTNQTSMYLCASSYQDGYYEQYFGPGTRLTVT.

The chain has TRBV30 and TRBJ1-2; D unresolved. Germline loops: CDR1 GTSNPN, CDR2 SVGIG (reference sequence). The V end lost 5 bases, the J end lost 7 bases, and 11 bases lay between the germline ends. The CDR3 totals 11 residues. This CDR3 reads CAWEAAVGYTF. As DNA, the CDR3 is TGTGCCTGGGAGGCTGCGGTTGGCTACACCTTC.

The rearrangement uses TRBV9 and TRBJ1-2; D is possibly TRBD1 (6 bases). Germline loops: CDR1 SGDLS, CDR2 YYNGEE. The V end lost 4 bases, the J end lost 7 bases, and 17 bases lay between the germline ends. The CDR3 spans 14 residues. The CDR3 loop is CASSNLGGLGGYTF. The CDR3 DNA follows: TGTGCCAGCAGCAATCTCGGGGGGCTGGGTGGCTACACCTTC.

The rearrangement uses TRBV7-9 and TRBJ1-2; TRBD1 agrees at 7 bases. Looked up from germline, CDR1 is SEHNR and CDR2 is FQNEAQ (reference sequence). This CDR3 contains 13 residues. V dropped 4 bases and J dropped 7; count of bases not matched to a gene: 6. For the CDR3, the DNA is TGTGCCAGCAGCTCCATCGACAGGGCTGGCTACACCTTC. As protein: CASSSIDRAGYTF.

The CDR3 sequence is CASSDWGRELFF. CDR3 DNA sequence: TGTGCCAGCAGTGACTGGGGGCGAGAACTGTTTTTT. This chain uses TRBV2 with TRBJ1-4; D is possibly TRBD1 (6 bases). The V end was cut by 3 bases, the J end by 12 bases, with 11 bases between. The length of the CDR3 is 12 residues. Germline-derived CDR1 and CDR2 are SNHLY and FYNNEI.

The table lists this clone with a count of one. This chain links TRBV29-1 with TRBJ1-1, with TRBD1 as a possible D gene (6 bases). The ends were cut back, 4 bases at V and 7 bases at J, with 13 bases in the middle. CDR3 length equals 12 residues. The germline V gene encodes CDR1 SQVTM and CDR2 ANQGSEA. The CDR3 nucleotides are TGCAGCGTTGTGACGGGACACCGTGAAGCTTTCTTT. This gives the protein CSVVTGHREAFF.

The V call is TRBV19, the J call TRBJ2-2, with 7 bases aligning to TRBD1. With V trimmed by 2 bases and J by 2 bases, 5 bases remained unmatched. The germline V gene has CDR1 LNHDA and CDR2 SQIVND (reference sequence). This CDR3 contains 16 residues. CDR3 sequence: CASSIRGGGNTGELFF. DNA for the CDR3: TGTGCCAGTAGTATAAGAGGGGGCGGTAACACCGGGGAGCTGTTTTTT. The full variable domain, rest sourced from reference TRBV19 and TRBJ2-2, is DGGITQSPKYLFRKEGQNVTLSCEQNLNHDAMYWYRQDPGQGLRLIYYSQIVNDFQKGDIAEGYSVSREKKESFPLTVTSAQKNPTAFYLCASSIRGGGNTGELFFGEGSRLTVL.

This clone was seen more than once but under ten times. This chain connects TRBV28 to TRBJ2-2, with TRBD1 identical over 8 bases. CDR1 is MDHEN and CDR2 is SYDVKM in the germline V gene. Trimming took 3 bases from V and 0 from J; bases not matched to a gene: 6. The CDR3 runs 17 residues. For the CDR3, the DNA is TGTGCCAGCAGTTTTCCAGGGGGCAGCCCGAACACCGGGGAGCTGTTTTTT. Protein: CASSFPGGSPNTGELFF.

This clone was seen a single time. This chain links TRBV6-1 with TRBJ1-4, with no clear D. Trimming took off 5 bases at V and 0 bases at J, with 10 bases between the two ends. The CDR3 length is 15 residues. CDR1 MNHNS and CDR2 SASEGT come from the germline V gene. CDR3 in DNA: TGTGCCAGCAGTAGACGAGACTCAACTAATGAAAAACTGTTTTTT. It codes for CASSRRDSTNEKLFF.